These T cell receptor beta chains were read from a single sample in a study of CD8 T cells in Susac syndrome. Via MiXCR, TCRdb re-called the immunoSEQ multiplex PCR reads, giving one row per CDR3 protein. Seen here are about 210,000 distinct CDR3 sequences, 94% observed once, and the top ten hold 0.15% to 0.2%. Sequencing was performed on CD4+ T cells from PBMCs. These receptors were collected from a human donor with Susac syndrome. The CDR3 runs from the conserved cysteine through the conserved F or W. The D gene is left open where the match is weak. Rows may omit the clone size; those that give it use once, few, many or a size class.

clone_size d_call v_call cdr3_aa
. TRBD2 TRBV20-1 CSAVSGGVTDTQYF
few . TRBV9 CASSVAGGPTGELFF
. TRBD1 TRBV28 CASTRQGEKLFF
. . TRBV5-6 CASSYYWETNYGYTF
. . TRBV6-5 CASSYSIWVKGGRGYTF
few TRBD2 TRBV11-2 CASSRAGDFSYEQYF
. TRBD2 TRBV20-1 CSAYSGGGADTQYF
. . TRBV3-1 CASSQAPGGSYEQYF
. . TRBV12-3/TRBV12-4 CASSPRGSGHMTQYF
. TRBD2 TRBV7-2 CASSLSGGQETQYF
. TRBD1 TRBV30 CAWSSITGALTDTQYF
. TRBD1 TRBV29-1 CTASQGAGTEAFF
. TRBD1 TRBV6-2/TRBV6-3 CASGAFRDRGETQYF
. . TRBV29-1 CSVPNPPGANVLTF
. TRBD1 TRBV5-1 CASSQGATNEKLFF
. . TRBV12-3/TRBV12-4 CASSEGFAGAFF
. . TRBV20-1 CSALEGREETQYF
. . TRBV12-3/TRBV12-4 CASSARTEDTQYF
once . TRBV19 CASSWDNPPNTEAFF
. TRBD1 TRBV5-1 CASSRGTGLGTDTQYF
. . TRBV29-1 CSVAQDLVGYTF
few . TRBV27 CASSNPESNYGYTF